The present entry profiles one T cell receptor beta chain with its context. Unique molecular identifiers were built into the TCR beta cDNA libraries. Using its own MiXCR run on the PCR reads, TCRdb lists one record per CDR3 protein. There are about 540,000 distinct CDR3 sequences in the sample; around a third occur only once, and 5% to 6% lies in the top ten. The source of the sample is a study of post-analysis software for immune sequencing data. This receptor was identified in a girl aged 2 to 17 with multiple sclerosis. The specimen sequenced was blood.

The CDR3 DNA is TGTGCCAGCAGTTTCCGGGGGCAGAACACTGAAGCTTTCTTT. It specifies CASSFRGQNTEAFF. The V and J genes are TRBV6-1 and TRBJ1-1; weak D call: TRBD1 (6 bases). The CDR3 consists of 14 residues. Trimming took 5 bases from V and 1 from J, leaving 11 bases between them. Germline V gene sequence: CDR1 MNHNS, CDR2 SASEGT.